The 31 T cell receptor beta chains in this list originate from one sample, sequenced in a study of blood T cells in healthy people across ages. Primed by a sample-barcoded 5' primer and a J-beta primer mix, a second PCR proceeded for 7 to 11 cycles. TCRdb re-called the 5' RACE reads through MiXCR, storing one row per CDR3 protein. Of 1.5 million to 2 million distinct CDR3 sequences listed, over 25% are singletons. Sequences were obtained from blood. The receptors come from a woman aged 25 to 39 in good health.

This clonotype was recorded at least ten times. This chain uses TRBV12-3 or TRBV12-4 with TRBJ2-5; D tentatively reads TRBD1 or TRBD2 (6 bases each). This CDR3 has 15 residues. V was cut by 8 bases and J by 1 base, with 17 bases left in between. This chain's CDR3 is CASLQVGGLQETQYF. DNA for the CDR3: TGTGCCAGCTTGCAGGTTGGGGGGCTCCAAGAGACCCAGTACTTC.

V and J are TRBV20-1 and TRBJ2-1; TRBD1 agrees at 10 bases. The germline V gene has CDR1 DFQATT and CDR2 SNEGSKA (reference sequence). The J segment lost 6 bases and the V segment lost 1 base, leaving 6 bases of the junction unmatched. The CDR3 runs to 15 residues. The CDR3 nucleotides read TGCAGTGCTAGAGGTCGGGACAGGGGTATCAATGAGCAGTTCTTC. Its translation is CSARGRDRGINEQFF.

In this sample, this clonotype turned up a few times. The V and J genes are TRBV10-3 and TRBJ1-2; D is possibly TRBD1 (5 bases). The CDR3 is made up of 13 amino acids. Trimming took off 6 bases at V and 6 bases at J, with 14 bases between the two ends. Germline CDR1 is ENHRY and CDR2 is SYGVKD. CDR3 sequence reads: CAISRDGSNGYTF. The CDR3 nucleotides are TGTGCCATCAGCCGGGACGGCAGCAATGGCTACACCTTC.

This clonotype appeared a few times. The V gene is TRBV20-1, the J gene TRBJ2-3, with 8 bases lining up with TRBD2. Germline V gene sequence: CDR1 DFQATT, CDR2 SNEGSKA (reference sequence). The CDR3 has 11 residues. The CDR3 protein is CSGGGKDTQYF. The CDR3 nucleotides read TGCAGCGGGGGGGGGAAGGATACGCAGTATTTT.

This clonotype came up once. The V and J genes are TRBV12-5 and TRBJ1-2; 9 bases agree with TRBD1. V lost 0 bases to trimming and J lost 7 bases; unmatched junction nucleotides: 9. The CDR3 contains 16 residues. In germline, CDR1 is LGHNT, CDR2 FRNRAP. As DNA, the CDR3 is TGTGCTAGTGGTTTGGTTCCGGGACAGGGTGTTAGTGGCTACACCTTC. Translation gives CASGLVPGQGVSGYTF.

Regarding this clonotype: A much larger clone is a single base away; this may be a read error. The V call is TRBV7-9, the J call TRBJ2-5; D may match TRBD1 or TRBD2 (5 bases each). Looked up from germline, CDR1 is SEHNR and CDR2 is FQNEAQ (reference sequence). CDR3 length: 15 amino acids. The CDR3 DNA reads as TGTGCCAGCGGCTTCTTTGGGGGAAATATTGTGCAGCAGTACTTC. Translated, it gives CASGFFGGNIVQQYF.

In regard to this clonotype: This may be a read error: a much more frequent sequence differs by one nucleotide. The V and J genes are TRBV6-5 and TRBJ2-1; no definite D call. The better agreement between TRBJ2-7 and the DNA end casts doubt on the J call. CDR3 size: 13 residues. Germline CDR1 and CDR2: MNHEY and SVGAGI. CDR3 region: CASSPRSYNEQYF. CDR3 nucleotides: TGTGCCAGCAGTCCCCGTTCCTACAATGAGCAGTACTTC.

This clonotype was recorded at least ten times. The chain links TRBV7-3 to TRBJ2-1; no firm D call. Germline CDR1 reads SGHTA; CDR2 reads FQGTGA. The V end was cut by 5 bases, the J end by 6 bases, with 8 bases between. The CDR3 extends over 12 amino acids. The CDR3 loop reads CASSRPGNEQFF. DNA for the CDR3: TGTGCCAGCAGCCGACCGGGCAATGAGCAGTTCTTC.

The chain employs TRBV20-1 and TRBJ2-1, with D tentatively TRBD1 (8 bases). Germline V gene lookup returns CDR1 DFQATT and CDR2 SNEGSKA (reference sequence). V lost 0 bases and J lost 4, with 22 bases in between. The CDR3 has 18 amino acids. CDR3 protein: CSARDRSQGGGVYNEQFF. The CDR3, as DNA: TGCAGTGCTAGAGATCGGTCACAGGGGGGAGGGGTTTACAATGAGCAGTTCTTC.

The sample holds many counts of this clonotype. The chain recombines TRBV20-1 with TRBJ2-7, with a possible D match to TRBD2 (6 bases). V lost 6 bases and J 0 bases, leaving 12 bases between the germline ends. CDR3 length: 13 amino acids. Looked up from germline, CDR1 is DFQATT and CDR2 is SNEGSKA (reference sequence). DNA of the CDR3: TGCAGTGCCCGCGGGGTTAGCTCCTACGAGCAGTACTTC. This codes for CSARGVSSYEQYF.

This clonotype has just a few counts. The chain couples TRBV12-3 or TRBV12-4 to TRBJ1-5; the match to TRBD1 covers 7 bases. The CDR3 sequence is 14 residues long. Unmatched junction bases numbered 6, after V lost 5 bases and J lost 5 bases. The CDR3 protein is CASSMTGPDQPQHF. The CDR3 DNA reads TGTGCCAGCAGTATGACAGGGCCGGATCAGCCCCAGCATTTT.

The chain carries TRBV12-5 and TRBJ1-2; D is unresolved. Germline assignment: CDR1 LGHNT and CDR2 FRNRAP. The CDR3 has 16 residues. V shed 1 base and J shed 8 bases, with 20 bases lying between them. The CDR3 region has the DNA TGTGCTAGTGGTTTGGACCTCACCCCGGGTTTGGGCGGCTACACCTTC. Amino acid sequence: CASGLDLTPGLGGYTF.

CDR3 amino acids: CASGPREGVSNEQFF. The CDR3 region has the DNA TGTGCCAGCGGTCCTCGGGAGGGGGTATCAAATGAGCAGTTCTTC. The rearrangement uses TRBV12-3 or TRBV12-4 and TRBJ2-4; TRBD2 matches at 8 bases. The end of the DNA aligns better with TRBJ2-1, so the J call may be wrong. The CDR3 has 15 residues.

This clonotype was recorded many times. The chain uses TRBV4-1 and TRBJ2-7, with 7 positions matching TRBD1. This CDR3 has 14 amino acids. Germline CDR1 MGHRA, CDR2 YSYEKL. Trimming at V came to 4 bases and at J to 5 bases, leaving 8 bases not matched to a gene. The CDR3 DNA is TGCGCCAGCAGCCGGACAGGTACTGTTGACGAGCAGTACTTC. This translates into CASSRTGTVDEQYF.

The gene calls are TRBV12-3 or TRBV12-4 and TRBJ2-1; D call uncertain. V was shortened by 3 bases and J by 10 bases, with 10 bases between the two germline ends. CDR3 length: 12 amino acids. Here the CDR3 reads CASSFEDGEQFF. Here the CDR3 DNA reads TGTGCCAGCAGTTTTGAGGACGGCGAGCAGTTCTTC.

The chain couples TRBV12-3 or TRBV12-4 to TRBJ2-3, with 7 nucleotides matching TRBD1. The trim removed 1 base at V and 1 base at J, leaving 5 bases unmatched. This CDR3 contains 16 residues. The CDR3 loop is CASSLEGGGRTDTQYF. CDR3 nucleotides: TGTGCCAGCAGTTTAGAAGGGGGCGGGCGCACAGATACGCAGTATTTT.

This chain links TRBV10-2 with TRBJ1-1; TRBD1 is a possible D gene (5 bases). The germline V and J ends were trimmed by 2 bases and 5 bases, with 18 bases remaining between them. The CDR3 length is 16 residues. Germline CDR1 is WSHSY and CDR2 is SAAADI. DNA for the CDR3: TGCGCCAGCAGTGAGCCCCGACAGTTCGAAGGAACTGAAGCTTTCTTT. Encoded protein: CASSEPRQFEGTEAFF.

This clonotype was seen a few times. Here the CDR3 DNA reads TGTGCCAGCAGTCCACTAGCGGGACCCGCAGATACGCAGTATTTT. It is translated as CASSPLAGPADTQYF. The V call is TRBV12-3 or TRBV12-4, the J call TRBJ2-3; TRBD2 aligns across 10 bases. J lost 4 bases, V lost 5 bases, and 6 bases had no gene match. The CDR3 has 15 amino acids.

In the case of this clonotype: Given a much more abundant clone one base away, this may be a read error. The chain joins TRBV7-7 to TRBJ2-5, with D unresolved. There are 13 residues in the CDR3. Germline V lookup: CDR1 SSHAT, CDR2 FNYEAQ (reference sequence). V dropped 6 bases and J dropped 11 bases, with 19 bases sitting between them. CDR3 sequence: CASSQTILNEQYF. The CDR3 bases are TGTGCCAGCAGTCAGACCATTCTCAATGAGCAGTACTTC.

V usage is TRBV7-9 and J usage is TRBJ2-5; D remains ambiguous. The CDR3 is made up of 15 amino acids. The V and J ends lost 2 bases and 1 base respectively, with 11 bases between them. The germline CDR1 and CDR2 sequences are SEHNR and FQNEAQ (reference sequence). In DNA, the CDR3 is TGTGCCAGCAGCTTATCATCTCTACCCCAAGAGACCCAGTACTTC. This translates into CASSLSSLPQETQYF. Together with reference TRBV7-9 and TRBJ2-5, the CDR3 gives the full variable domain: DTGVSQNPRHKITKRGQNVTFRCDPISEHNRLYWYRQTLGQGPEFLTYFQNEAQLEKSRLLSDRFSAERPKGSFSTLEIQRTEQGDSAMYLCASSLSSLPQETQYFGPGTRLLVL.

V and J are TRBV4-1 and TRBJ2-3, with 9 bases fitting TRBD2. Germline V gene data show CDR1 as MGHRA and CDR2 as YSYEKL. The trim removed 3 bases at V and 6 bases at J, leaving 10 bases unmatched. This CDR3 spans 16 amino acids. The CDR3 DNA is TGCGCCAGCAGCCATCACGACGGAGCGGGAGGTGATACGCAGTATTTT. It codes for CASSHHDGAGGDTQYF.

In this sample, this clonotype turned up a few times. The genes are TRBV27 and TRBJ1-2, with a tentative D call TRBD1 (5 bases). V gave up 3 bases and J gave up 7 bases, with 12 bases separating them. The CDR3 has 13 amino acids. Germline loops: CDR1 MNHEY, CDR2 SMNVEV (reference sequence). The CDR3 loop is CASSFRDARGYTF. The CDR3 nucleotides read TGTGCCAGCAGTTTCAGGGATGCGCGTGGCTACACCTTC.

The chain links TRBV5-1 to TRBJ2-5; 8 positions agree with TRBD2. The germline V gene has CDR1 SGHRS and CDR2 YFSETQ. The CDR3 spans 15 residues. V shed 4 bases and J 5 bases; nucleotides not matched to a gene: 10. DNA of the CDR3: TGCGCCAGCAGCGGAGTAGCGGGGCGCCGGGAGACCCAGTACTTC. The encoded protein is CASSGVAGRRETQYF.

This chain connects TRBV4-1 to TRBJ2-1; 9 bases are shared with TRBD1. Germline values: CDR1 MGHRA, CDR2 YSYEKL. Trimming took 7 bases from V and 3 from J; bases not matched to a gene: 7. CDR3 length equals 15 residues. The CDR3 DNA sequence: TGCGCCAGCACCCCGACGGGACAGGGCTACAATGAGCAGTTCTTC. It encodes CASTPTGQGYNEQFF.

This clonotype was seen many times. This chain joins TRBV20-1 and TRBJ2-7, with unresolved D. The CDR3 is 13 residues long. Germline V lookup: CDR1 DFQATT, CDR2 SNEGSKA (reference sequence). The V gene lost 6 bases and the J gene lost 5 bases, with 17 bases spanning the gap. The CDR3 sequence: CSAPRSGLNEQYF. The DNA of the CDR3 is TGCAGTGCCCCCCGGTCGGGCCTGAACGAGCAGTACTTC.

This clonotype was found many times. Here the CDR3 reads CASSVGGWTEAFF. DNA for the CDR3: TGTGCCAGCAGTGTAGGGGGCTGGACTGAAGCTTTCTTT. The chain recombines TRBV6-5 with TRBJ1-1; 7 bases agree with TRBD1. The CDR3 totals 13 residues. J gave up 5 bases and V 5 bases, and 5 bases lay outside the gene matches. Germline values: CDR1 MNHEY, CDR2 SVGAGI.

Many counts were recorded for this clonotype. V and J are TRBV5-5 and TRBJ2-3; tentatively, D is TRBD2 (6 bases). CDR3 size: 14 residues. CDR1 SGHKS and CDR2 YYEKEE come from the germline V gene (reference sequence). V shed 4 bases and J shed 0 bases, with 9 bases lying between them. CDR3 DNA: TGTGCCAGCAGCCAGGCGGGGAGCACAGATACGCAGTATTTT. Its protein is CASSQAGSTDTQYF.

The V and J genes are TRBV5-6 and TRBJ1-6; no firm D call. Between the trimmed V and J ends, which lost 1 base and 10 bases, there was a span of 12 bases. Germline CDR1 SGHDT, CDR2 YYEEEE. The CDR3 runs to 14 residues. CDR3 coding DNA: TGTGCCAGCAGCTTGCCGGCTATACGGTCACCCCTCCACTTT. Encoded protein: CASSLPAIRSPLHF.

In the case of this clonotype: Possible read error: a much larger clone is one base away. The genes are TRBV11-1 and TRBJ2-4, with a weak D call TRBD1 (6 bases). The J call may be incorrect, as the DNA end agrees better with TRBJ2-7. The CDR3 consists of 15 residues. Germline CDR1 SGHAT, CDR2 FQDESV (reference sequence). CDR3 sequence (DNA): TGTGCCAGCAGCTGGCGTGCCGGGACAACTTACGAGCAGTACTTC. This sequence encodes CASSWRAGTTYEQYF.

This clonotype was counted between two and nine times. This CDR3 reads CSACPSTARYEQYF. In DNA, the CDR3 is TGCAGTGCTTGCCCATCGACAGCCCGCTACGAGCAGTACTTC. The chain couples TRBV20-1 to TRBJ2-7, with TRBD1 as a possible D gene (5 bases). The germline V and J ends were trimmed by 5 bases and 3 bases, with 17 bases remaining between them. The germline CDR1 and CDR2 sequences are DFQATT and SNEGSKA (reference sequence). The CDR3 sequence is 14 residues long.

The chain has TRBV5-1 and TRBJ1-2; perhaps TRBD1 as D (5 bases). Germline lookup yields CDR1 SGHRS and CDR2 YFSETQ. Trimming took 5 bases from V and 3 from J, leaving 14 bases between them. The length of the CDR3 is 14 residues. Here the CDR3 DNA reads TGCGCCAGCAGTTCGGGGCAGGAGGACTATGGCTACACCTTC. Protein product: CASSSGQEDYGYTF.